The rows below give T cell receptor beta chains drawn from one sample of a study of blood T cell repertoires in COVID-19. The data were produced by immunoSEQ multiplex PCR, yet TCRdb's version contains in-frame clones alone and is incomplete. This table holds about 52,000 clones, roughly 87% found once. What was sequenced was peripheral blood. The receptors were sampled from a human donor with active COVID-19. The donor label of this sample is uncertain. Both conserved end residues are part of each CDR3. Each record gives: V gene, clone size, D gene, CDR3 length, J gene, CDR3 protein, CDR3 DNA. The D gene is left open where the match is weak. Clone size, where shown, is once, few, many, or a class for clones that have expanded.

TRBV19	.	TRBD1	17	TRBJ1-2	CASSPETGWDTNYGYTF	TGTGCCAGTAGTCCTGAGACAGGGTGGGATACTAACTATGGCTACACCTTC
TRBV5-1	.	.	13	TRBJ2-1	CASSLRGSNEQFF	TGCGCCAGCAGCTTGCGGGGGAGCAATGAGCAGTTCTTC
TRBV3-1/TRBV3-2	.	TRBD1	13	TRBJ1-2	CASSRRQGGGYTF	TGTGCCAGCAGCCGCCGACAGGGTGGCGGCTACACCTTC
TRBV27	.	.	16	TRBJ2-1	CASSLYTGSSYNEQFF	TGTGCCAGCAGTTTATACACAGGGTCATCCTACAATGAGCAGTTCTTC
TRBV7-2	.	.	14	TRBJ2-3	CASSSGLSTDTQYF	TGTGCCAGCAGCTCGGGACTTAGCACAGATACGCAGTATTTT
TRBV12-3/TRBV12-4	.	.	13	TRBJ2-1	CASSSTSHNEQFF	TGTGCCAGCAGTTCCACTAGTCACAATGAGCAGTTCTTC
TRBV5-1	.	TRBD1	16	TRBJ2-2	CASIMDRVENTGELFF	TGCGCCAGCATCATGGACAGGGTCGAGAACACCGGGGAGCTGTTTTTT
TRBV4-3	.	.	18	TRBJ1-6	CASSQDPPLTLTNSPLHF	TGCGCCAGCAGCCAAGATCCCCCACTCACGCTTACTAATTCACCCCTCCACTTT
TRBV18	.	.	13	TRBJ2-1	CASSPPLDNEQFF	TGTGCCAGCTCACCTCCACTGGACAATGAGCAGTTCTTC
TRBV27	once	.	15	TRBJ2-7	CASSKSSGISYEQYF	TGTGCCAGCAGTAAAAGTAGCGGCATCTCCTACGAGCAGTACTTC
TRBV10-2	.	.	15	TRBJ2-5	CASSESLLAQETQYF	TGCGCCAGCAGTGAGTCGTTACTAGCTCAAGAGACCCAGTACTTC
TRBV19	.	TRBD1	16	TRBJ2-2	CASSIRTGIAAGELFF	TGTGCCAGTAGTATTAGGACAGGGATCGCGGCCGGGGAGCTGTTTTTT
TRBV2	.	.	12	TRBJ1-3	CATVSSGNTIYF	TGTGCCACCGTTAGCTCTGGAAACACCATATATTTT
TRBV5-4	.	TRBD2	16	TRBJ2-3	CASSAKLAPSTDTQYF	TGTGCCAGCAGCGCAAAACTAGCGCCTAGCACAGATACGCAGTATTTT
TRBV9	.	.	15	TRBJ1-4	CASSGRGFFSEKLFF	TGTGCCAGCAGCGGCAGAGGCTTCTTTTCCGAAAAACTGTTTTTT
TRBV6-2/TRBV6-3	.	.	14	TRBJ2-7	CASSFRDTLNEQYF	TGTGCCAGCAGTTTCCGGGACACTTTAAACGAGCAGTACTTC
TRBV28	.	.	15	TRBJ1-6	CASSLDTAVNSPLHF	TGTGCCAGCAGTTTAGATACAGCAGTTAATTCACCCCTCCACTTT
TRBV7-8	once	TRBD1	16	TRBJ1-2	CASSLSGGGQAYGYTF	TGTGCCAGCAGCTTATCCGGTGGGGGACAGGCTTATGGCTACACCTTC
TRBV11-2	.	.	15	TRBJ2-3	CASSLVSANTDTQYF	TGTGCCAGCAGCTTAGTGTCTGCTAACACAGATACGCAGTATTTT
TRBV4-3	.	.	16	TRBJ2-7	CASSQDRQGKGYEQYF	TGCGCCAGCAGCCAAGATCGGCAGGGGAAGGGCTACGAGCAGTACTTC
TRBV5-1	once	TRBD1	13	TRBJ2-7	CASSFDRVGEQYF	TGCGCCAGCAGCTTTGACAGGGTAGGCGAGCAGTACTTC
TRBV19	.	.	13	TRBJ1-2	CASSADRRYGYTF	TGTGCCAGTAGTGCCGACAGGCGCTATGGCTACACCTTC
TRBV9	.	TRBD2	15	TRBJ2-5	CASSGLLAGEETQYF	TGTGCCAGCAGCGGGTTGCTAGCGGGAGAAGAGACCCAGTACTTC
TRBV4-2	once	TRBD2	15	TRBJ2-5	CASSQGAGFSQTQYF	TGTGCCAGCAGCCAAGGAGCGGGATTCTCTCAGACCCAGTACTTC
TRBV19	.	TRBD1	15	TRBJ2-1	CASSLGQGFLHEQFF	TGTGCCAGTAGCCTAGGACAGGGTTTTTTACATGAGCAGTTCTTC
TRBV3-1/TRBV3-2	.	TRBD1	14	TRBJ1-5	CASSHGTGDQPQHF	TGTGCCAGCAGCCACGGGACAGGGGATCAGCCCCAGCATTTT
TRBV19	.	TRBD1	16	TRBJ1-3	CASSIGTGTSGNTIYF	TGTGCCAGTAGTATAGGGACAGGCACCTCTGGAAACACCATATATTTT
TRBV10-3	.	TRBD1	16	TRBJ2-2	CAISSKGQLNTGELFF	TGTGCCATCAGCTCTAAGGGACAGCTGAACACCGGGGAGCTGTTTTTT
TRBV7-9	.	.	14	TRBJ1-1	CASSLNGGNTEAFF	TGTGCCAGCAGCTTAAATGGGGGGAATACTGAAGCTTTCTTT
TRBV11-1	.	.	11	TRBJ2-3	CASRYTDTQYF	TGTGCCAGCAGATACACAGATACGCAGTATTTT
TRBV6-2/TRBV6-3	once	.	17	TRBJ2-6	CASSEGAGGTGANVLTF	TGTGCCAGCAGTGAGGGGGCAGGGGGGACTGGGGCCAACGTCCTGACTTTC
TRBV4-2	.	TRBD1	16	TRBJ1-6	CASSRAGTGLNSPLHF	TGTGCCAGCAGCCGAGCCGGGACAGGGCTTAATTCACCCCTCCACTTT
TRBV3-1/TRBV3-2	.	TRBD1	15	TRBJ1-3	CASSARTGTGNTIYF	TGTGCCAGCAGCGCCCGGACAGGAACTGGAAACACCATATATTTT
TRBV19	once	.	13	TRBJ1-1	CASSINGNTEAFF	TGTGCCAGTAGTATCAACGGGAACACTGAAGCTTTCTTT
TRBV7-8	.	.	14	TRBJ1-1	CASSRERGRTEAFF	TGTGCCAGCAGCCGAGAACGGGGGAGGACTGAAGCTTTCTTT
TRBV10-3	.	TRBD1	20	TRBJ1-2	CAISEPQRGPYRGQGYGYTF	TGTGCCATCAGTGAGCCTCAAAGAGGACCTTACAGGGGGCAAGGCTATGGCTACACCTTC
TRBV5-6	.	.	15	TRBJ2-3	CASSLGVFSGDTQYF	TGTGCCAGCAGCTTGGGAGTTTTCTCGGGGGATACGCAGTATTTT
TRBV24-1	.	.	12	TRBJ2-5	CATSDQNRNQYF	TGTGCCACCAGTGACCAAAACAGGAACCAGTACTTC
TRBV4-1	.	.	14	TRBJ1-2	CASSQDTGWRGYTF	TGCGCCAGCAGCCAGGATACAGGGTGGCGCGGCTACACCTTC
TRBV2	once	TRBD1	13	TRBJ1-4	CASLDRGQEKLFF	TGTGCCAGCTTAGACAGGGGGCAAGAAAAACTGTTTTTT
TRBV7-2	.	.	13	TRBJ1-1	CDALGGGNTEAFF	TGTGACGCACTAGGAGGAGGGAACACTGAAGCTTTCTTT
TRBV5-1	.	TRBD2	16	TRBJ2-5	CASSLLAGGLQETQYF	TGCGCCAGCAGCTTGCTAGCGGGGGGCCTCCAAGAGACCCAGTACTTC
TRBV5-1	.	.	15	TRBJ2-5	CASSLSTGDQETQYF	TGCGCCAGCAGCTTGTCCACAGGTGACCAAGAGACCCAGTACTTC
TRBV28	.	.	14	TRBJ2-7	CASSSRLKYYEQYF	TGTGCCAGCAGTTCTCGACTTAAATACTACGAGCAGTACTTC
TRBV4-1	.	TRBD1	16	TRBJ1-2	CASSLTPGQGNYGYTF	TGCGCCAGCAGCCTCACGCCGGGACAGGGAAACTATGGCTACACCTTC
TRBV9	.	.	15	TRBJ2-7	CASSPEQARSYEQYF	TGTGCCAGCAGCCCCGAACAGGCTAGGAGCTACGAGCAGTACTTC
TRBV10-3	.	.	13	TRBJ2-3	CAISDLGGDTQYF	TGTGCCATCAGTGACCTAGGCGGGGATACGCAGTATTTT
TRBV19	.	.	13	TRBJ2-1	CASSMTVYNEQFF	TGTGCCAGTAGCATGACAGTCTACAATGAGCAGTTCTTC
TRBV5-4	.	.	16	TRBJ1-5	CASSLFPGDSNQPQHF	TGTGCCAGCAGCTTATTCCCGGGGGATAGCAATCAGCCCCAGCATTTT
TRBV5-1	.	TRBD2	16	TRBJ2-1	CASSLGSSGGYDEQFF	TGCGCCAGCAGCTTGGGATCCAGCGGGGGGTATGATGAGCAGTTCTTC
TRBV2	.	.	14	TRBJ2-3	CASSVTGGSDTQYF	TGTGCCAGCAGTGTGACTGGAGGATCAGATACGCAGTATTTT
TRBV5-1	.	.	15	TRBJ2-1	CASSLYAEAAAEQFF	TGCGCCAGCAGCTTGTATGCCGAGGCCGCAGCGGAGCAGTTCTTC
TRBV7-2	once	.	15	TRBJ2-2	CASSKDRLGTGELFF	TGTGCCAGCAGCAAAGACAGGTTAGGGACCGGGGAGCTGTTTTTT
TRBV5-4	.	TRBD1	18	TRBJ1-1	CASSLAVRPYRGNTEAFF	TGTGCCAGCAGCTTGGCCGTCCGACCGTACAGGGGGAACACTGAAGCTTTCTTT
TRBV9	.	TRBD2	18	TRBJ2-1	CASSVRRKTAGGIDEQFF	TGTGCCAGCAGCGTAAGAAGAAAGACAGCGGGGGGGATCGATGAGCAGTTCTTC
TRBV5-4	.	.	13	TRBJ1-5	CASSLNGERSQHF	TGTGCCAGCAGCTTGAACGGGGAACGGTCCCAGCATTTT
TRBV9	.	.	17	TRBJ1-4	CASSVGTGLELVEKLFF	TGTGCCAGCAGCGTAGGTACAGGTTTGGAGTTGGTCGAAAAACTGTTTTTT